This passage covers 27 T cell receptor beta chains from one sample sequenced in a study of cytomegalovirus exposure and HLA in healthy donors. The PCR ran on 60 Vbeta and 13 Jbeta primers. TCRdb's copy holds only in-frame clones and misses some; the assay was immunoSEQ multiplex PCR. The sample consists of 90,000 to 150,000 clones, 7% to 9.5% of them appearing once. Specimen: PBMCs. These TCRs come from a middle-aged woman in good health and CMV-seropositive.

This clone turned up a few times. The chain is built from TRBV5-1 and TRBJ2-7; 7 nucleotides agree with TRBD1. V lost 4 bases and J lost 7; bases outside the gene matches: 11. Germline V CDR1 and CDR2: SGHRS, YFSETQ. The CDR3 totals 14 residues. CDR3 sequence: CASSPTTGVGEQYF. The DNA for the CDR3 is TGCGCCAGCAGCCCCACCACAGGGGTAGGGGAGCAGTACTTC. The full variable domain, with the rest looked up from reference TRBV5-1 and TRBJ2-7, is KAGVTQTPRYLIKTRGQQVTLSCSPISGHRSVSWYQQTPGQGLQFLFEYFSETQRNKGNFPGRFSGRQFSNSRSEMNVSTLELGDSALYLCASSPTTGVGEQYFGPGTRLTVT.

V and J are TRBV5-4 and TRBJ2-7; 13 nucleotides align to TRBD2. Germline V gene data show CDR1 as SGHNT and CDR2 as YYREEE (reference sequence). After removal of 4 bases from V and 2 bases from J, the junction contained 3 bases not matched to a gene. CDR3 length: 15 residues. CDR3 in DNA: TGTGCCAGCAGCATGGGACTAGCGGGGACCTACGAGCAGTACTTC. This translates into CASSMGLAGTYEQYF. The full variable domain, rest sourced from reference TRBV5-4 and TRBJ2-7, is ETGVTQSPTHLIKTRGQQVTLRCSSQSGHNTVSWYQQALGQGPQFIFQYYREEENGRGNFPPRFSGLQFPNYSSELNVNALELDDSALYLCASSMGLAGTYEQYFGPGTRLTVT.

This clone has a handful of counts. This chain connects TRBV5-4 to TRBJ2-5, with TRBD1 as a possible D gene (6 bases). The CDR3 contains 16 residues. The V gene's germline CDR1 is SGHNT and CDR2 YYREEE (reference sequence). Trimming shortened V by 4 bases and J by 5 bases, and 21 bases separated the two germline ends. The CDR3 DNA follows: TGTGCCAGCAGCCTCCGACCGGGACACCCAGAGGAGACCCAGTACTTC. It codes for CASSLRPGHPEETQYF.

About this clone itself: A junction end diverges from the germline sequence, so it may reflect a read error. Different DNA sequences within this sample yield the same CDR3. The J gene is TRBJ2-7, the V gene TRBV6-5; 7 nucleotides match TRBD1. The CDR3 is made up of 14 amino acids. Per the germline V gene, CDR1 is MNHEY and CDR2 is SVGAGI. The CDR3 here is CASSYTGQSSEQYF. CDR3 DNA sequence: TGTGCCAGTAGTTACACGGGACAGAGTAGCGAGCAGTACTTC.

The genes are TRBV2 and TRBJ1-5; 7 positions agree with TRBD1. The CDR3 totals 15 residues. The V gene end was trimmed by 6 bases and the J gene end by 4 bases; junction bases not matched to a gene: 9. Germline assignment: CDR1 SNHLY and CDR2 FYNNEI. CDR3 nucleotide sequence: TGTGCCAGCAGCGCAGTCCGGGACAGTAATCAGCCCCAGCATTTT. This encodes CASSAVRDSNQPQHF.

This clone turned up a few times. The chain couples TRBV28 to TRBJ2-7; 8 nucleotides match TRBD1. Germline V gives CDR1 MDHEN, CDR2 SYDVKM. Germline trimming cut 8 bases from V and 3 bases from J; bases unmatched to any gene: 3. The CDR3 is made up of 12 amino acids. CDR3 sequence reads: CASGGQGYEQYF. In DNA form, the CDR3 reads TGTGCCAGCGGAGGACAGGGCTACGAGCAGTACTTC.

This clone was seen a handful of times. This chain uses TRBV29-1 with TRBJ2-7, with TRBD2 matching 7 bases. V was clipped by 6 bases and J by 3 bases; unmatched bases: 11. Germline V gives CDR1 SQVTM, CDR2 ANQGSEA. The CDR3 extends over 14 amino acids. DNA of the CDR3: TGCAGCGTGGGGGGGAAGGGAGACTACTACGAGCAGTACTTC. Amino acids: CSVGGKGDYYEQYF.

V is TRBV19 and J is TRBJ1-5, with 10 bases identical to TRBD1. The trim removed 4 bases at V and 4 bases at J, leaving 7 bases unmatched. CDR1 and CDR2 (germline): LNHDA, SQIVND (reference sequence). This CDR3 is built from 16 residues. CDR3 loop: CASSTRRTGGNQPQHF. The CDR3 nucleotides read TGTGCCAGTAGTACGAGACGGACAGGGGGAAATCAGCCCCAGCATTTT.

This clone was found a few times. The chain combines TRBV5-1 with TRBJ2-5; 7 bases line up with TRBD2. J lost 3 bases, V lost 4 bases, and 9 bases had no gene match. CDR3 size: 15 residues. Germline V gene lookup returns CDR1 SGHRS and CDR2 YFSETQ. The DNA for the CDR3 is TGCGCCAGCAGCCAGAGGTCCACTAGCGAAGAGACCCAGTACTTC. Its protein is CASSQRSTSEETQYF.

This sequence joins TRBV19 and TRBJ1-2; D is perhaps TRBD1 (5 bases). V lost 1 base and J lost 5, with 14 bases in between. The CDR3 is made up of 15 amino acids. Germline values: CDR1 LNHDA, CDR2 SQIVND (reference sequence). DNA for the CDR3: TGTGCCAGTAGTATAGGGGGCGCAGAGAAATATGGCTACACCTTC. It is translated as CASSIGGAEKYGYTF.

A few counts support this clone. The rearrangement uses TRBV4-1 and TRBJ1-6, with 11 bases that match TRBD1. The CDR3 is 16 amino acids. J was trimmed by 8 bases and V by 5 bases; bases with no gene match: 8. Germline V gives CDR1 MGHRA, CDR2 YSYEKL. The CDR3 spells CASSNRDRGFDSPLHF. CDR3 DNA sequence: TGCGCCAGCAGCAACCGGGACAGGGGGTTTGATTCACCCCTCCACTTT.

The table lists this clone with a few counts. This chain joins TRBV7-6 and TRBJ1-1, with D possibly matching TRBD1 (5 bases). Germline values: CDR1 SGHVS, CDR2 FNYEAQ. The CDR3 spans 14 residues. The V end was cut by 1 base, the J end by 5 bases, with 11 bases between. CDR3 region: CASSLGGRRTEAFF. CDR3 bases: TGTGCCAGCAGCTTAGGGGGCAGGAGAACTGAAGCTTTCTTT.

This clone has a handful of counts. This chain connects TRBV11-2 to TRBJ1-2, with a possible D match to TRBD1 (6 bases). This CDR3 comprises 12 residues. Trimming left V 5 bases short and J 6 bases short, with 10 bases between. From germline, CDR1 is SGHAT and CDR2 FQNNGV. DNA for the CDR3: TGTGCCAGCAGCCAGGGGAGGGATGGCTACACCTTC. This codes for CASSQGRDGYTF. Based on the CDR3 plus reference TRBV11-2 and TRBJ1-2, the full variable domain is EAGVAQSPRYKIIEKRQSVAFWCNPISGHATLYWYQQILGQGPKLLIQFQNNGVVDDSQLPKDRFSAERLKGVDSTLKIQPAKLEDSAVYLCASSQGRDGYTFGSGTRLTVV.

This chain connects TRBV15 to TRBJ2-3; the D is unclear. V was pared by 4 bases and J by 2 bases, with 16 bases between. CDR1 is LNHNV, CDR2 YYDKDF, per germline (reference sequence). CDR3 length: 16 residues. CDR3 sequence (DNA): TGTGCCACCAGCAACAGACCGGTTTCGAACACAGATACGCAGTATTTT. As protein: CATSNRPVSNTDTQYF.

There are a few counts of this clone. This chain joins TRBV10-3 and TRBJ2-1, with TRBD1 matching 9 bases. Trimming took 7 bases from V and 5 from J; bases not matched to a gene: 15. This CDR3 spans 17 amino acids. Germline V CDR1 and CDR2: ENHRY, SYGVKD. CDR3 in amino acids: CAIKGDRVSDSHNEQFF. CDR3 bases: TGTGCCATCAAAGGGGACAGGGTTAGTGATTCCCACAATGAGCAGTTCTTC.

The V call is TRBV7-3, the J call TRBJ2-7; D is undetermined. The CDR3 extends over 15 amino acids. Trimming took off 4 bases at V and 2 bases at J, with 15 bases between the two ends. CDR1 and CDR2 from the germline V gene are SGHTA and FQGTGA. The CDR3 protein is CASSSNRVIPYEQYF. Here the CDR3 DNA reads TGTGCCAGCAGCTCAAACCGGGTTATCCCCTACGAGCAGTACTTC.

V gene TRBV5-1 combines with J gene TRBJ1-4; 9 positions agree with TRBD1. The CDR3 has 15 amino acids. From germline, CDR1 is SGHRS and CDR2 YFSETQ. V dropped 0 bases and J dropped 6; count of bases not matched to a gene: 3. As DNA, the CDR3 is TGCGCCAGCAGCTTGGAGAACAGGGGGCATGAAAAACTGTTTTTT. Protein sequence: CASSLENRGHEKLFF.

This chain links TRBV7-9 with TRBJ1-6; D is ambiguous. CDR3 length: 15 residues. Trimming removed 6 bases from V and 6 bases from J, with 15 bases in between. CDR1 is SEHNR, CDR2 FQNEAQ, per germline (reference sequence). CDR3 sequence (DNA): TGTGCCAGCAGACCAGGTTTCCCCGCTAATTCACCCCTCCACTTT. Amino acids: CASRPGFPANSPLHF. Looking up the rest from reference TRBV7-9 and TRBJ1-6 gives the full variable domain: DTGVSQNPRHKITKRGQNVTFRCDPISEHNRLYWYRQTLGQGPEFLTYFQNEAQLEKSRLLSDRFSAERPKGSFSTLEIQRTEQGDSAMYLCASRPGFPANSPLHFGNGTRLTVT.

V is TRBV30 and J is TRBJ1-5; 9 bases fit TRBD1. Germline-derived CDR1 and CDR2 are GTSNPN and SVGIG (reference sequence). The CDR3 is 17 amino acids. V was pared by 1 base and J by 1 base, with 8 bases of the junction left unmatched. The CDR3 nucleotides read TGTGCCTGGAGTGCTTTGGACAGGGGAGCGAGCAATCAGCCCCAGCATTTT. The encoded protein is CAWSALDRGASNQPQHF. The variable domain in full, with the rest retrieved from reference TRBV30 and TRBJ1-5, is SQTIHQWPATLVQPVGSPLSLECTVEGTSNPNLYWYRQAAGRGLQLLFYSVGIGQISSEVPQNLSASRPQDRQFILSSKKLLLSDSGFYLCAWSALDRGASNQPQHFGDGTRLSIL.

In DNA form, the CDR3 reads TGTGCCAGCTCACCCTCGGGGTGGGGAGTTACTGAAGCTTTCTTT. It translates to CASSPSGWGVTEAFF. V is TRBV18 and J is TRBJ1-1; no clear D. Germline CDR1 and CDR2: KGHSH and LQKENI. The CDR3 is 15 residues long. V shed 3 bases and J shed 5 bases, with 16 bases lying between them.

This clone was detected only a few times. This chain connects TRBV5-1 to TRBJ1-5, with D perhaps TRBD1 (6 bases). Trimming pared 2 bases from V and 0 bases from J, leaving 12 bases between. The length of the CDR3 is 16 residues. The germline gives CDR1 SGHRS, CDR2 YFSETQ. In nucleotides, the CDR3 is TGCGCCAGCAGCTTAGTCCGGGACACTAGCAATCAGCCCCAGCATTTT. Translating gives CASSLVRDTSNQPQHF.

This clone was seen only a few times. The chain is built from TRBV6-5 and TRBJ1-2, with 10 bases identical to TRBD1. Per germline, CDR1 MNHEY and CDR2 SVGAGI. The CDR3 covers 12 residues. Unmatched junction bases numbered 4, after V lost 8 bases and J lost 7 bases. CDR3 sequence reads: CASRQGALGYTF. CDR3 DNA: TGTGCCAGCCGACAGGGGGCGCTTGGCTACACCTTC.

The rearrangement uses TRBV5-1 and TRBJ2-7, with a possible D match to TRBD1 (5 bases). Germline CDR1 SGHRS, CDR2 YFSETQ. V gave up 0 bases and J gave up 2 bases, with 9 bases separating them. The CDR3 spans 14 residues. The CDR3, as DNA: TGCGCCAGCAGCTTGGGGGGCAGGACCTACGAGCAGTACTTC. It codes for CASSLGGRTYEQYF.

This sequence joins TRBV18 and TRBJ2-3; 7 bases are shared with TRBD2. V lost 1 base, J lost 2 bases, and 9 bases stayed unmatched. CDR3 length: 17 amino acids. Germline values: CDR1 KGHSH, CDR2 LQKENI. The CDR3, as DNA: TGTGCCAGCTCACCACGAACCGGACGGGGGGACACAGATACGCAGTATTTT. This translates into CASSPRTGRGDTDTQYF.

The chain is built from TRBV27 and TRBJ1-2; 7 bases agree with TRBD1. CDR1 and CDR2 from the germline V gene are MNHEY and SMNVEV (reference sequence). The CDR3 has 13 amino acids. The V segment lost 6 bases and the J segment 7 bases; nucleotides outside the gene matches: 8. This chain's CDR3 is CASSLARGFGYTF. Here the CDR3 DNA reads TGTGCCAGCAGCCTAGCCAGGGGGTTTGGCTACACCTTC.

This clone was counted only a few times. J is TRBJ2-7 and V is TRBV6-1; D call uncertain. Trimming removed 6 bases from V and 5 bases from J, with 14 bases in between. Germline CDR1 and CDR2: MNHNS and SASEGT. The CDR3 is 13 residues long. CDR3 DNA sequence: TGTGCCAGCAGACTCCCTGCCCAGGACGAGCAGTACTTC. Encoded protein: CASRLPAQDEQYF.

Concerning this clone itself: The same CDR3 can be traced to other DNA sequences in this sample. The V call is TRBV9, the J call TRBJ2-7, with D possibly TRBD2 on 5 matching bases. V lost 4 bases and J lost 7, with 21 bases in between. This CDR3 has 15 amino acids. The V gene's germline CDR1 is SGDLS and CDR2 YYNGEE. The CDR3 here is CASSPPERSDREQYF. The CDR3 DNA follows: TGTGCCAGCAGCCCCCCTGAGCGGTCCGATAGGGAGCAGTACTTC.